The 16 T cell receptor beta chains in this list originate from one sample, sequenced in a study of blood T cell repertoires in COVID-19. Assay used: immunoSEQ multiplex PCR; TCRdb lists only in-frame clones, some missing. This sample has about 40,000 clones, with roughly 86% found just once. Sequences were obtained from peripheral blood. All receptors derive from a man aged 50-60 years in a cohort sampled during active COVID-19.

The chain recombines TRBV2 with TRBJ2-5; 9 bases map to TRBD1. Losses at the gene ends were 8 bases for V and 5 bases for J; bases not matched to a gene: 15. Germline lookup yields CDR1 SNHLY and CDR2 FYNNEI. This CDR3 spans 16 amino acids. This CDR3 reads CASSRLQGARVETQYF. CDR3 coding DNA: TGTGCCAGCTCGCGGTTACAGGGGGCGAGGGTGGAGACCCAGTACTTC.

The chain carries TRBV7-6 and TRBJ2-2, with TRBD2 identical over 7 bases. Germline CDR1 reads SGHVS; CDR2 reads FNYEAQ. After removal of 3 bases from V and 4 bases from J, the junction contained 8 bases not matched to a gene. This CDR3 comprises 16 residues. The CDR3 here is CASSFLTWEGTGELFF. CDR3 DNA sequence: TGTGCCAGCAGCTTCCTGACTTGGGAGGGCACCGGGGAGCTGTTTTTT.

The rearrangement uses TRBV6-1 and TRBJ1-6; D is ambiguous. The CDR3 spans 14 residues. In germline, CDR1 is MNHNS, CDR2 SASEGT. Trimming left V 3 bases short and J 8 bases short, with 11 bases between. The DNA for the CDR3 is TGTGCCAGCAGTGAGGACTGGGGAGATTCACCCCTCCACTTT. Encoded protein: CASSEDWGDSPLHF.

This chain connects TRBV24-1 to TRBJ2-3; D is ambiguous. Per germline, CDR1 KGHDR and CDR2 SFDVKD. Trimming took 2 bases from V and 2 from J, leaving 4 bases between them. CDR3 length: 13 amino acids. The CDR3 spells CATSDSHTDTQYF. The DNA of the CDR3 is TGTGCCACCAGTGATTCACACACAGATACGCAGTATTTT.

A single count supports this clone. The gene calls are TRBV13 and TRBJ2-7; D gene uncertain. CDR1 is PRHDT, CDR2 FYEKMQ, per germline (reference sequence). The CDR3 sequence is 18 residues long. V was pared by 7 bases and J by 6 bases, with 31 bases between. CDR3 sequence reads: CASTIWMQDLSKDSEQYF. The CDR3 bases are TGTGCCAGCACCATTTGGATGCAGGATTTGTCCAAGGATAGCGAGCAGTACTTC.

The V and J genes are TRBV7-9 and TRBJ2-4; D possibly corresponds to TRBD1 (5 bases). The CDR3 has 16 residues. In germline, CDR1 is SEHNR, CDR2 FQNEAQ (reference sequence). V was clipped by 4 bases and J by 2 bases, with 15 bases between them. In nucleotides, the CDR3 is TGTGCCAGCAGCTCCTCGACAGATTGGACCAAAAACATTCAGTACTTC. This sequence encodes CASSSSTDWTKNIQYF.

J is TRBJ2-1 and V is TRBV27, with TRBD2 matching 7 bases. CDR3 length: 16 residues. The germline CDR1 and CDR2 sequences are MNHEY and SMNVEV (reference sequence). J gave up 3 bases and V 0 bases, and 5 bases lay outside the gene matches. The CDR3 region is CASSLSWDYYYNEQFF. In DNA, the CDR3 is TGTGCCAGCAGTTTATCGTGGGACTACTACTACAATGAGCAGTTCTTC.

The CDR3 coding sequence is TGTGCCAGTAGTCCTAACCCCCTTTACGAGCAGTACTTC. Residues: CASSPNPLYEQYF. The J gene is TRBJ2-7, the V gene TRBV19; D is uncertain. The CDR3 has 13 amino acids. Between the trimmed V and J ends, which lost 5 bases and 4 bases, there was a span of 12 bases. The germline gives CDR1 LNHDA, CDR2 SQIVND (reference sequence).

The genes are TRBV5-6 and TRBJ2-5; D perhaps matches TRBD1 (6 bases). The germline V gene encodes CDR1 SGHDT and CDR2 YYEEEE. The V end lost 0 bases, the J end lost 1 base, and 10 bases lay between the germline ends. The CDR3 has 15 amino acids. This CDR3 is CASSLGQGPQETQYF. The DNA for the CDR3 is TGTGCCAGCAGCTTGGGCCAGGGGCCCCAAGAGACCCAGTACTTC.

The chain uses TRBV5-6 and TRBJ1-4; a possible D gene is TRBD1 (6 bases). Trimming pared 4 bases from V and 7 bases from J, leaving 14 bases between. Germline CDR1 SGHDT, CDR2 YYEEEE. The CDR3 is 14 amino acids. CDR3 sequence (DNA): TGTGCCAGCAGCCATACAGGGTTCGGTGAAAAACTGTTTTTT. Translated, it gives CASSHTGFGEKLFF.

The gene calls are TRBV19 and TRBJ1-2, with 8 nucleotides matching TRBD1. Germline CDR1 is LNHDA and CDR2 is SQIVND (reference sequence). Germline trimming cut 5 bases from V and 4 bases from J; bases unmatched to any gene: 6. The CDR3 extends over 14 amino acids. The CDR3 protein is CASSPPDRVYGYTF. The CDR3 DNA follows: TGTGCCAGTAGTCCCCCGGACAGGGTCTATGGCTACACCTTC.

The chain joins TRBV5-1 to TRBJ1-2; 7 bases are a match to TRBD1. V shed 0 bases, J shed 4 bases, and the junction held 6 bases outside the gene matches. Germline V lookup: CDR1 SGHRS, CDR2 YFSETQ. This CDR3 contains 15 residues. In nucleotides, the CDR3 is TGCGCCAGCAGCTTGGAGGAGGGGGCCATCTATGGCTACACCTTC. This translates into CASSLEEGAIYGYTF.

The rearrangement links TRBV27 to TRBJ2-1, with 10 positions matching TRBD2. Germline assignment: CDR1 MNHEY and CDR2 SMNVEV (reference sequence). This CDR3 has 15 amino acids. V shed 5 bases and J 3 bases; nucleotides not matched to a gene: 4. CDR3 sequence: CASSLLAGDYNEQFF. The CDR3 DNA sequence: TGTGCCAGCAGTCTTCTAGCGGGAGACTACAATGAGCAGTTCTTC.

This clone has just a few counts. The genes are TRBV29-1 and TRBJ2-3; D perhaps matches TRBD2 (6 bases). The CDR3 is 14 amino acids. V shed 7 bases and J shed 2 bases, with 16 bases lying between them. CDR1 SQVTM and CDR2 ANQGSEA come from the germline V gene. The CDR3 DNA follows: TGCAGCGGTGCCGTGGGACTTTACACAGATACGCAGTATTTT. It translates to CSGAVGLYTDTQYF.

This clone showed up just a few times. The chain combines TRBV6-1 with TRBJ1-1; TRBD1 matches at 7 bases. The CDR3 runs 15 residues. Per germline, CDR1 MNHNS and CDR2 SASEGT. V shed 3 bases and J 6 bases; nucleotides not matched to a gene: 10. The CDR3 nucleotides read TGTGCCAGCAGTGAGACTAAGACAGGGTTCGCTGAAGCTTTCTTT. It yields the protein CASSETKTGFAEAFF.

The chain is built from TRBV4-2 and TRBJ2-3; 12 bases are a match to TRBD2. Germline lookup yields CDR1 LGHNA and CDR2 YNFKEQ. The trim removed 5 bases at V and 1 base at J, leaving 4 bases unmatched. CDR3 length: 16 residues. The DNA for the CDR3 is TGTGCCAGCAGCTACGGACTAGCGGGGCGCACAGATACGCAGTATTTT. Encoded protein: CASSYGLAGRTDTQYF.